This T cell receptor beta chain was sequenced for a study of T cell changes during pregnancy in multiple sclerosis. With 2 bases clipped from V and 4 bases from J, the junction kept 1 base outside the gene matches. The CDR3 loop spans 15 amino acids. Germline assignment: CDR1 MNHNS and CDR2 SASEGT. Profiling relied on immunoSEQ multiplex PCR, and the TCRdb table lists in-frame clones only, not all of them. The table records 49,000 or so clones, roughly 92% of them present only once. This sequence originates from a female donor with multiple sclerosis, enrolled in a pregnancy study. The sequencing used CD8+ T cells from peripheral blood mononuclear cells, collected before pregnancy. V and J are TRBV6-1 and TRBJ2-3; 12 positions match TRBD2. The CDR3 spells CASSELAGGPDTQYF. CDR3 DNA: TGTGCCAGCAGTGAACTAGCGGGAGGGCCAGATACGCAGTATTTT.